This paragraph reports one T cell receptor beta chain. The antigen is unknown. Expressed TCRB transcripts were sequenced, since all the RNA that had been isolated was reverse transcribed. The assay was immunoSEQ multiplex PCR, and TCRdb's table has in-frame clones only and misses some. This table holds 38,000 or so clones, around 60% found once. Sorting that relied on CD45RO/CCR7/CD25/CD127/CD95/CD27 yielded CD4+ naive, central memory, regulatory and stem cell-like memory cells. The sample is drawn from a study of beta chain features in type 1 diabetes. Study information: The patient and healthy donor groups were comparable for age, gender and cell yields.

Trimming removed 7 bases at V and 3 bases at J, with 12 bases between. The V gene's germline CDR1 is SQVTM and CDR2 ANQGSEA. There are 12 residues in the CDR3. General study findings and limits: Whether HLA type affects TCRB rearrangement stayed undetermined in the present work.

The clonotype originates from a woman aged 30 to 39 in good health. Source material: Tregs from blood. The chain couples TRBV29-1 to TRBJ1-1; D not resolved. For the CDR3, the DNA is TGCAGCGCCGCACTAGTTTACACTGAAGCTTTCTTT. Translation gives CSAALVYTEAFF.